A selection of T cell receptor beta chains follows, all from one sample in a study of cytomegalovirus exposure and HLA in healthy donors. Produced via immunoSEQ multiplex PCR; TCRdb's table is partial and in-frame only. This sample has about 190,000 clones; 82% occur once, and the top ten carry around 0.75%. The source material was PBMCs. These receptors were taken from a woman younger than 30 in good health and CMV-seronegative. CDR3s include the opening cysteine and the closing phenylalanine or tryptophan. Fields, in order: clone size, J gene, D gene, V gene, CDR3 length, CDR3 protein, CDR3 DNA. The D gene is left open where the match is weak. The size of a clone is reported for some rows only, either as once, few or many, or as a class for expanded clones.

.	TRBJ1-5	.	TRBV27	16	CASSFNSRTRGQPQHF	TGTGCCAGCAGTTTTAACTCCCGGACTCGGGGTCAGCCCCAGCATTTT
.	TRBJ1-1	TRBD1	TRBV2	16	CASGLDRGNLNTEAFF	TGTGCCAGCGGCCTGGACAGGGGAAACTTGAACACTGAAGCTTTCTTT
.	TRBJ1-2	TRBD1	TRBV5-4	18	CASSLVGLQGAEEYGYTF	TGTGCCAGCAGCTTGGTAGGGCTGCAGGGGGCAGAGGAATATGGCTACACCTTC
.	TRBJ2-1	.	TRBV11-2	11	CASSLVQGMFF	TGTGCCAGCAGCTTAGTCCAGGGGATGTTCTTC
.	TRBJ2-7	.	TRBV6-6	12	CASSPSGYEQYF	TGTGCCAGCAGCCCGTCCGGCTACGAGCAGTACTTC
.	TRBJ2-3	TRBD1	TRBV27	17	CASSFIGDSSSTDTQYF	TGTGCCAGCAGTTTCATAGGGGACAGCTCTAGCACAGATACGCAGTATTTT
.	TRBJ2-7	TRBD2	TRBV15	16	CATSSRTSGTTYEQYF	TGTGCCACCAGCAGTCGGACTAGCGGGACCACCTACGAGCAGTACTTC
.	TRBJ2-3	.	TRBV5-1	18	CASSWVKGPGEGSGTQYF	TGCGCCAGCAGTTGGGTGAAGGGCCCGGGAGAAGGGTCGGGTACGCAGTATTTT
.	TRBJ2-1	.	TRBV6-5	15	CASSYSPGSYNEQFF	TGTGCCAGCAGTTACTCCCCCGGCTCCTACAATGAGCAGTTCTTC
.	TRBJ1-5	TRBD1	TRBV18	14	CASSPTGNNQPQHF	TGTGCCAGCTCACCGACAGGGAACAATCAGCCCCAGCATTTT
.	TRBJ2-6	.	TRBV27	14	CAIASGRRANVLTF	TGTGCCATCGCGTCGGGTCGGAGGGCCAACGTCCTAACTTTC
.	TRBJ1-1	TRBD1	TRBV27	13	CASSTGGPGEAFF	TGTGCCAGCAGCACAGGGGGCCCGGGTGAAGCTTTCTTT
.	TRBJ1-1	.	TRBV18	16	CASSPAWGQDNTEAFF	TGTGCCAGCTCCCCCGCTTGGGGGCAGGACAACACTGAAGCTTTCTTT
.	TRBJ2-5	TRBD2	TRBV28	16	CASSWFSGRARETQYF	TGTGCCAGCAGTTGGTTTAGCGGGAGGGCCCGGGAGACCCAGTACTTC
.	TRBJ1-2	.	TRBV27	15	CASSLSAGGQYGYTF	TGTGCCAGCAGTTTATCGGCGGGGGGCCAGTATGGCTACACCTTC
few	TRBJ1-1	TRBD1	TRBV6-1	15	CASSEPGQGDAEAFF	TGTGCCAGCAGTGAACCCGGACAGGGGGACGCTGAAGCTTTCTTT
.	TRBJ2-7	TRBD2	TRBV6-6	15	CASRLAGGMRNEQYF	TGTGCCAGCAGACTAGCGGGAGGGATGAGGAACGAGCAGTACTTC
.	TRBJ1-2	.	TRBV27	13	CASSSPGDESYTF	TGTGCCAGCAGTTCCCCGGGGGACGAGAGCTACACCTTC
.	TRBJ2-1	.	TRBV27	15	CASSSGTASYNEQFF	TGTGCCAGCAGTTCCGGGACTGCATCCTACAATGAGCAGTTCTTC
.	TRBJ2-7	.	TRBV7-2	12	CASSSTPGKQYF	TGTGCCAGCAGTTCTACCCCGGGAAAGCAGTACTTC
.	TRBJ2-7	TRBD1	TRBV11-2	14	CASSPPGQGDEQYF	TGTGCCAGCAGCCCACCGGGACAGGGGGACGAGCAGTACTTC
once	TRBJ2-5	TRBD2	TRBV2	15	CASSIGTSAQKTQYF	TGTGCCAGCAGTATTGGGACTAGCGCGCAAAAGACCCAGTACTTC
.	TRBJ2-5	.	TRBV12-2	12	CAEERAGETQYF	TGTGCCGAAGAGCGGGCAGGAGAGACCCAGTACTTC
.	TRBJ1-5	TRBD1	TRBV6-5	15	CASGRDRGPNQPQHF	TGTGCCAGCGGCCGGGACAGGGGGCCGAATCAGCCCCAGCATTTT
once	TRBJ1-2	TRBD1	TRBV2	14	CASSGQGWEYGYTF	TGTGCCAGCAGTGGACAGGGGTGGGAATATGGCTACACCTTC
few	TRBJ1-4	.	TRBV7-2	14	CASSSSWGDEKLFF	TGTGCCAGCAGCTCTTCTTGGGGGGACGAAAAACTGTTTTTT
.	TRBJ2-7	.	TRBV9	13	CASSLTDTYEQYF	TGTGCCAGCAGCCTGACAGATACCTACGAGCAGTACTTC
.	TRBJ2-1	.	TRBV27	11	CASSFGLEQFF	TGTGCCAGCAGTTTTGGGCTTGAGCAGTTCTTC
.	TRBJ1-4	TRBD1	TRBV18	13	CASSRGQEEKLFF	TGTGCCAGCTCACGAGGACAGGAAGAAAAACTGTTTTTT
.	TRBJ2-1	TRBD2	TRBV7-9	16	CASRLAWAGGSNEQFF	TGTGCCAGCAGATTAGCGTGGGCGGGAGGATCTAATGAGCAGTTCTTC
few	TRBJ2-7	.	TRBV15	14	CATSRVGGSYEQYF	TGTGCCACCAGCAGAGTAGGGGGTTCCTACGAGCAGTACTTC
.	TRBJ2-3	TRBD2	TRBV5-1	18	CASSLLVSGGASTDTQYF	TGCGCCAGCAGCTTGTTGGTCAGCGGGGGGGCTAGCACAGATACGCAGTATTTT
.	TRBJ2-1	TRBD2	TRBV28	22	CASRSTTHVGLAGGANYNEQFF	TGTGCCAGCAGGTCGACGACTCATGTGGGACTAGCGGGAGGGGCCAACTACAATGAGCAGTTCTTC
.	TRBJ1-5	.	TRBV30	14	CAWTEGGLAQPQHF	TGTGCCTGGACCGAGGGAGGCTTGGCTCAGCCCCAGCATTTT
.	TRBJ1-1	.	TRBV15	15	CATSRGGEPNTEAFF	TGTGCCACCAGCAGGGGAGGTGAACCGAACACTGAAGCTTTCTTT
.	TRBJ2-1	TRBD2	TRBV9	13	CASSQSGGREQFF	TGTGCCAGCAGCCAGAGCGGGGGGCGGGAGCAGTTCTTC
.	TRBJ1-5	TRBD1	TRBV5-1	18	CASSRTLPDRDSNQPQHF	TGCGCCAGCAGCCGGACCCTTCCGGACAGGGATAGCAATCAGCCCCAGCATTTT
.	TRBJ1-3	TRBD1	TRBV6-5	15	CASRQGTGVGNTIYF	TGTGCCAGCAGGCAGGGGACAGGGGTTGGAAACACCATATATTTT
.	TRBJ2-1	TRBD1	TRBV7-8	13	CASSWGQGREQFF	TGTGCCAGCAGCTGGGGACAGGGTCGGGAGCAGTTCTTC
.	TRBJ2-7	.	TRBV5-1	14	CASSSGHLSAEQYF	TGCGCCAGCAGCTCGGGACATTTGTCCGCCGAGCAGTACTTC
.	TRBJ1-2	TRBD1	TRBV6-5	14	CASTNRGTVYGYTF	TGTGCCAGCACTAACCGGGGGACAGTCTATGGCTACACCTTC
.	TRBJ2-5	.	TRBV7-9	17	CASSLAWAGLSQETQYF	TGTGCCAGCAGCTTAGCGTGGGCAGGGCTGAGTCAAGAGACCCAGTACTTC
.	TRBJ2-7	TRBD2	TRBV28	13	CASSLAGAYEQYF	TGTGCCAGCAGCTTAGCGGGGGCTTACGAGCAGTACTTC
once	TRBJ2-1	TRBD2	TRBV19	19	CASRLRGLAGAPSYNEQFF	TGTGCCAGTAGGCTCAGGGGACTAGCGGGAGCCCCATCCTACAATGAGCAGTTCTTC
.	TRBJ1-2	TRBD1	TRBV15	16	CATSTGQGAGSYGYTF	TGTGCCACCAGCACGGGACAGGGGGCGGGGTCCTATGGCTACACCTTC